Sequencing of this TCR beta chain was carried out in a study of T cells after posttransplantation cyclophosphamide. The study's findings and limits: TRB overlap between skin or GI tissue T cells and blood was limited. Later post-transplant blood repertoires were often dominated by donor CD8+ memory clones. Recipient CMV seropositivity and CMV reactivation strongly tracked TRB clonality.

Details on this clone: The target antigen is unknown.

The CDR3 runs to 14 residues. The junction had 6 bases not matched to a gene; V was cut back by 8 bases and J by 0 bases. Germline-derived CDR1 and CDR2 are MNHNY and SVGAGI (reference sequence). Profiling relied on immunoSEQ multiplex PCR, and the TCRdb table lists in-frame clones only, not all of them. The sample has about 24,000 clones, approximately 85% seen once; the top ten hold around 6.5%. The TCR originated in a woman between 55 and 75 years old with a blood cancer, CMV-positive, and with a related stem cell donor. This chain links TRBV6-6 with TRBJ1-1; 7 nucleotides align to TRBD1. Sequenced input: PBMCs. The CDR3 spells CASGPTGMNTEAFF. The CDR3 DNA reads TGTGCCAGCGGCCCGACAGGGATGAACACTGAAGCTTTCTTT.